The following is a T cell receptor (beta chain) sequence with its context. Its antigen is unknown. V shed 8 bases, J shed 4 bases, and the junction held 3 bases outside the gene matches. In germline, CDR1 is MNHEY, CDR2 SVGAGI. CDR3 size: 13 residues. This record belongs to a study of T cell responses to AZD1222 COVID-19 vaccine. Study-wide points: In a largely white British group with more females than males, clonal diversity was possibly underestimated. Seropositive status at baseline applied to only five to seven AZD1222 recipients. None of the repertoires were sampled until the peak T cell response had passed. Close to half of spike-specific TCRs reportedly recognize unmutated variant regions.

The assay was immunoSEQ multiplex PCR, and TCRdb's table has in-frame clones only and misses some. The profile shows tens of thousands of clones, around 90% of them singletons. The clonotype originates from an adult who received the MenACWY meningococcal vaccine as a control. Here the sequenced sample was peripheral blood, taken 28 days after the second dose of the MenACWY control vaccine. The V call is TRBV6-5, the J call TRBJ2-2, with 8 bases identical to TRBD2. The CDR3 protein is CASAGGGTGELFF. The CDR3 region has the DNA TGTGCCAGCGCGGGAGGCGGCACCGGGGAGCTGTTTTTT.